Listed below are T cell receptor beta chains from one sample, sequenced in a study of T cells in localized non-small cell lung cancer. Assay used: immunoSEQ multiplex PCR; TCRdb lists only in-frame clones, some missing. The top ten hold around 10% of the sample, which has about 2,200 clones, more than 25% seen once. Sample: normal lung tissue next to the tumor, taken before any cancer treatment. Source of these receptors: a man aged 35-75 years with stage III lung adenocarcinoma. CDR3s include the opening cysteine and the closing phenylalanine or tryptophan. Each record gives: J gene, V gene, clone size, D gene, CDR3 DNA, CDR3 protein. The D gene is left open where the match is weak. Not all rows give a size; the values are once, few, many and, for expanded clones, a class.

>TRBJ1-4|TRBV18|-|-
TGTGCCAGCTCACCCTCCCCCGTAGAGGGTGAAAAACTGTTTTTT
CASSPSPVEGEKLFF
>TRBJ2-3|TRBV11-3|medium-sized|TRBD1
TGTGCCAGCAGTTATGGACAGGGAACAGATACGCAGTATTTT
CASSYGQGTDTQYF
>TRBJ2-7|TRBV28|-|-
TGTGCCAGCCGGACCGAGGGGGGCTACTACGAGCAGTACTTC
CASRTEGGYYEQYF
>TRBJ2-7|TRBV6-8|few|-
TGTGCCAGCAGTTACGAATCGGGCTCTTACGAGCAGTACTTC
CASSYESGSYEQYF
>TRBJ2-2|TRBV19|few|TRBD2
TGTGCCAGTATCGAGGATAGCGGGAGTGGCGGGGAGCTGTTTTTT
CASIEDSGSGGELFF
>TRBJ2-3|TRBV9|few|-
TGTGCCAGCAGCGCCGCCGGTGGAGGCAGCACAGATACGCAGTATTTT
CASSAAGGGSTDTQYF
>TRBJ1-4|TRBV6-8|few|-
TGTGCCAGCAGTTACTCGAGAGAGGGGATAAATGAAAAACTGTTTTTT
CASSYSREGINEKLFF
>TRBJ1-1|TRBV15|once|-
TGTGCCACCAGCAGAGATCTTAGGGGGGACACTGAAGCTTTCTTT
CATSRDLRGDTEAFF
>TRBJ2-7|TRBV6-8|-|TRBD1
TGTGCCAGCGGGAGAGGACAGGAATACGAGCAGTACTTC
CASGRGQEYEQYF
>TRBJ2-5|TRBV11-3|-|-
TGTGCCAGCAGCTTGGAAGGGGCCCCAGGGACCCAGTACTTC
CASSLEGAPGTQYF
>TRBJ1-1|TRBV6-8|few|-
TGTGCCAGCAGTGATAACTACGAGGCTGAAGCTTTCTTT
CASSDNYEAEAFF
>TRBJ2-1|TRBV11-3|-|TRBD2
TGTGCCAGCAGCTTAACCGGGGGGGCTTCCTACAATGAGCAGTTCTTC
CASSLTGGASYNEQFF
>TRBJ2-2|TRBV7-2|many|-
TGTGCCAGCAGCCCCATACGCAGCGGGGAGCTGTTTTTT
CASSPIRSGELFF
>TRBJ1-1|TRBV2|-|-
TGTGCCAGGGTCGGGGGGATGGGAGGCACTGAAGCTTTCTTT
CARVGGMGGTEAFF
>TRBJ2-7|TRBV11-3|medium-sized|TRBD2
TGTGCCAGCAGCTTGTCCGGCGGGGGGAGCTCCTACGAGCAGTACTTC
CASSLSGGGSSYEQYF
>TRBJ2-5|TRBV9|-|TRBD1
TGTGCCAGCAGCGCGGGACAGGGGCCCCGAGAGACCCAGTACTTC
CASSAGQGPRETQYF
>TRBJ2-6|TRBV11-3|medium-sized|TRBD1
TGTGCCAGCACCGGACAGGGGACTGGGGCCAACGTCCTGACTTTC
CASTGQGTGANVLTF
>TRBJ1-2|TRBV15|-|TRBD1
TGTGCCACCAGCCCCCTTAACACAGGGGAAAAGAGCTACACCTTC
CATSPLNTGEKSYTF